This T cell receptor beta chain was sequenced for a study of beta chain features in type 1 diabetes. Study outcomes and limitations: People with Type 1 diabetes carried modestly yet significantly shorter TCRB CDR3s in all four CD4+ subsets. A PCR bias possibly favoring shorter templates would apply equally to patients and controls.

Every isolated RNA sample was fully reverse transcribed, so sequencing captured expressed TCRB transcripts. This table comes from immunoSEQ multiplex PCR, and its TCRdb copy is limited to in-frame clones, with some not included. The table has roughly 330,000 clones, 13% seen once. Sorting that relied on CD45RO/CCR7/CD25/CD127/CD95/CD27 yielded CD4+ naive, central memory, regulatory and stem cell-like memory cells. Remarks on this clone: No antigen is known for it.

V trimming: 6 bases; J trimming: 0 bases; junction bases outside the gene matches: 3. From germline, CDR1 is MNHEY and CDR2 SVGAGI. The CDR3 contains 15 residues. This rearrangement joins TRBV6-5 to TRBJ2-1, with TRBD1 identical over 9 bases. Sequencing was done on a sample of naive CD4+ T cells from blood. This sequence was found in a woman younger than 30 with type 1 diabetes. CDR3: CASRTGGTSYNEQFF. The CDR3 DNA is TGTGCCAGCAGAACAGGGGGCACCTCCTACAATGAGCAGTTCTTC.